This record concerns one TCR beta chain sequence. Measured with immunoSEQ multiplex PCR; TCRdb has only the in-frame clones, and not every one. The table records under 250,000 clones, roughly nine tenths of them present only once. The germline V and J ends were trimmed by 5 bases and 2 bases, with 7 bases remaining between them. The CDR3 has 13 residues. Germline CDR1 and CDR2: GTSNPN and SVGIG (reference sequence). The sample is drawn from a study of blood T cell repertoires in COVID-19. Sequenced material: PBMCs or T cells enriched from blood (not recorded which). The chain employs TRBV30 and TRBJ2-6, with D unresolved. The receptor's source is a man aged 25-45 years who had recovered from COVID-19. The CDR3 spells CAWERTGANVLTF. The CDR3 region has the DNA TGTGCCTGGGAGAGAACTGGGGCCAACGTCCTGACTTTC. Full variable domain (outside the CDR3, taken from reference TRBV30 and TRBJ2-6): SQTIHQWPATLVQPVGSPLSLECTVEGTSNPNLYWYRQAAGRGLQLLFYSVGIGQISSEVPQNLSASRPQDRQFILSSKKLLLSDSGFYLCAWERTGANVLTFGAGSRLTVL.